This TCR beta chain was obtained from a study of T cell changes during pregnancy in multiple sclerosis. Here immunoSEQ multiplex PCR was the method, and the copy in TCRdb shows in-frame clones only, minus some. The top ten clones hold roughly 0.4% of a sample with about 40,000 clones, 93% of them seen once. The sequence was collected from a female donor with multiple sclerosis, enrolled in a pregnancy study. Sequencing was performed on CD4+ T cells from peripheral blood mononuclear cells, taken in the first trimester of pregnancy.

The CDR3 loop is CASVRSPGLAYQDEQFF. In DNA, the CDR3 is TGCGCCAGCGTAAGGTCCCCGGGACTAGCGTACCAAGATGAGCAGTTCTTC. The chain uses TRBV4-3 and TRBJ2-1; 10 nucleotides agree with TRBD2. V dropped 8 bases and J dropped 8; count of bases not matched to a gene: 18. This CDR3 is built from 17 residues. Per the germline V gene, CDR1 is LGHNA and CDR2 is YSLEER.